This record covers a single T cell receptor (beta chain). The data derive from a study of blood T cell repertoires in COVID-19. Study-wide background: PBMCs, B-cell-depleted T cells, or T cells provided the cDNA or gDNA that made up the material.

In the original processing: Estimation of nucleated cell counts relied on the amplification of reference gene primers. TCRdb keeps only in-frame clones here, not all; method: immunoSEQ multiplex PCR. V, J and clone size derive from that table, while D and trimming were established from the DNA sequence. The sample holds around 150,000 clones, roughly 79% seen once. The germline V gene encodes CDR1 MRHNA and CDR2 SNTAGT. Trimming stripped 4 bases from V and 1 base from J, with 6 bases between. The length of the CDR3 is 13 residues. The chain links TRBV6-4 to TRBJ2-3, with D perhaps TRBD2 (5 bases). The specimen was peripheral blood. This clonotype was sampled from a woman at least 80 years old with acute or convalescent COVID-19. The CDR3 sequence: CASSVGGTDTQYF. DNA for the CDR3: TGTGCCAGCAGTGTCGGGGGCACAGATACGCAGTATTTT.